Listed below are T cell receptor beta chains from one sample, sequenced in a study of cytomegalovirus exposure and HLA in healthy donors. Some clones are missing from TCRdb's copy, which holds only in-frame ones; the method was immunoSEQ multiplex PCR. The table records 95,000 to 100,000 clones, more than 70% of them present only once. The specimen was PBMCs. The origin of the receptors is a female donor in good health and CMV-seronegative. CDR3s include the opening cysteine and the closing phenylalanine or tryptophan. The order of the fields is J gene, CDR3 length, V gene, clone size, D gene, CDR3 DNA, CDR3 protein. A D gene is named only where the DNA matches it firmly. Where a row states a size, it is once, few, many or the class of an expanded clone; other rows omit it.

J: TRBJ2-2
length: 16
V: TRBV7-3
size: NA
D: NA
DNA: TGTGCCAGCAGCTTAACCAGGCCAGCGAACACCGGGGAGCTGTTTTTT
CDR3: CASSLTRPANTGELFF

J: TRBJ1-2
length: 13
V: TRBV18
size: NA
D: TRBD1
DNA: TGTGCCAGCTCCGACAGGGAGGACTATGGCTACACCTTC
CDR3: CASSDREDYGYTF

J: TRBJ2-3
length: 16
V: TRBV11-3
size: NA
D: NA
DNA: TGTGCCAGCAGCACGAGGACACCCAAAGGCACAGATACGCAGTATTTT
CDR3: CASSTRTPKGTDTQYF

J: TRBJ2-7
length: 15
V: TRBV5-6
size: NA
D: TRBD1
DNA: TGTGCCAGCAGCCCAGGGACAGGGGTTTCCTACGAGCAGTACTTC
CDR3: CASSPGTGVSYEQYF

J: TRBJ2-7
length: 14
V: TRBV5-5
size: NA
D: TRBD1
DNA: TGTGCCAGCAGCTACTGGACAGGACCCTACGAGCAGTACTTC
CDR3: CASSYWTGPYEQYF

J: TRBJ1-6
length: 16
V: TRBV5-6
size: NA
D: NA
DNA: TGTGCCAGCAGCTCACGGGTTTTTTCCTATAATTCACCCCTCCACTTT
CDR3: CASSSRVFSYNSPLHF

J: TRBJ2-1
length: 16
V: TRBV27
size: NA
D: NA
DNA: TGTGCCAGCAGTTTAAAGTCAGTGGGGGGCTACAATGAGCAGTTCTTC
CDR3: CASSLKSVGGYNEQFF

J: TRBJ2-7
length: 15
V: TRBV9
size: few
D: TRBD2
DNA: TGTGCCAGCAGCGTAGGAAGCGGGAGGGGCTACGAGCAGTACTTC
CDR3: CASSVGSGRGYEQYF

J: TRBJ2-1
length: 13
V: TRBV10-3
size: NA
D: TRBD2
DNA: TGTGCCATCAGTGAACTAGCGGGAGTTGAGCAGTTCTTC
CDR3: CAISELAGVEQFF

J: TRBJ1-5
length: 14
V: TRBV19
size: NA
D: TRBD1
DNA: TGTGCCAGTAGTACGGACAGGGGGGGTCAGCCCCAGCATTTT
CDR3: CASSTDRGGQPQHF

J: TRBJ1-4
length: 15
V: TRBV5-4
size: NA
D: NA
DNA: TGTGCCAGCAAACTAAACCAGGGTAATAATGAAAAACTGTTTTTT
CDR3: CASKLNQGNNEKLFF

J: TRBJ2-6
length: 16
V: TRBV9
size: NA
D: NA
DNA: TGTGCCAGCAGCGTGGGGGGGGGCTATGGGGCCAACGTCCTGACTTTC
CDR3: CASSVGGGYGANVLTF

J: TRBJ2-7
length: 12
V: TRBV10-2
size: few
D: NA
DNA: TGCGCCAGCAGTTCGAGCGGGTACGAGCAGTACTTC
CDR3: CASSSSGYEQYF

J: TRBJ2-2
length: 15
V: TRBV21-1
size: NA
D: NA
DNA: TGTGCCAGCAGCACCCCCGGGACGAACACCGGGGAGCTGTTTTTT
CDR3: CASSTPGTNTGELFF

J: TRBJ1-5
length: 17
V: TRBV18
size: few
D: NA
DNA: TGTGCCAGCTCACCCTTCGGGAGGACAGATAGCAATCAGCCCCAGCATTTT
CDR3: CASSPFGRTDSNQPQHF

J: TRBJ2-4
length: 14
V: TRBV28
size: few
D: TRBD1
DNA: TGTGCCAGCAGTTCACGGGACAGAAAAAACATTCAGTACTTC
CDR3: CASSSRDRKNIQYF

J: TRBJ1-1
length: 14
V: TRBV7-9
size: NA
D: NA
DNA: TGTGCCAGCAGCTTAAACTTGGTGAACACTGAAGCTTTCTTT
CDR3: CASSLNLVNTEAFF

J: TRBJ2-2
length: 16
V: TRBV6-1
size: NA
D: NA
DNA: TGTGCCAGCAGTGAAGTTGCGGGACGGAACACCGGGGAGCTGTTTTTT
CDR3: CASSEVAGRNTGELFF

J: TRBJ1-4
length: 14
V: TRBV5-1
size: few
D: TRBD1
DNA: TGCGCCAGCAGCTTGGGGGACAGCAATGAAAAACTGTTTTTT
CDR3: CASSLGDSNEKLFF

J: TRBJ2-7
length: 15
V: TRBV5-1
size: NA
D: TRBD1
DNA: TGCGCCAGCAGTCCTTGGACAGGAGTCTCCTACGAGCAGTACTTC
CDR3: CASSPWTGVSYEQYF

J: TRBJ1-1
length: 18
V: TRBV5-6
size: NA
D: TRBD1
DNA: TGTGCCAGCAGCTACTGGACAGGCAGAGTCCCATCGAACACTGAAGCTTTCTTT
CDR3: CASSYWTGRVPSNTEAFF

J: TRBJ1-1
length: 13
V: TRBV6-6
size: NA
D: NA
DNA: TGTGCCAGCAGAAGACAGGTTATAGCTGAAGCTTTCTTT
CDR3: CASRRQVIAEAFF

J: TRBJ2-7
length: 16
V: TRBV7-9
size: few
D: TRBD2
DNA: TGTTCCAGCAGCGGGGGACTAGCGGGAGGGACCTACGAGCAGTACTTC
CDR3: CSSSGGLAGGTYEQYF

J: TRBJ1-1
length: 14
V: TRBV5-1
size: few
D: TRBD1
DNA: TGCGCCAGCAGCTCGGAGACAGGGCGAACCGAAGCTTTCTTT
CDR3: CASSSETGRTEAFF

J: TRBJ1-2
length: 16
V: TRBV2
size: NA
D: TRBD1
DNA: TGTGCCAGCAGTGAAGCCGCAAGGACAGGCGACTATGGCTACACCTTC
CDR3: CASSEAARTGDYGYTF

J: TRBJ1-2
length: 16
V: TRBV19
size: NA
D: TRBD1
DNA: TGTGCCAGTAGTAGGGACTTACAGGGGGCGCTCTATGGCTACACCTTC
CDR3: CASSRDLQGALYGYTF

J: TRBJ1-2
length: 15
V: TRBV11-2
size: NA
D: NA
DNA: TGTGCCAGCAGCTTAGACCTCGGGGGGTACTATGGCTACACCTTC
CDR3: CASSLDLGGYYGYTF

J: TRBJ2-2
length: 16
V: TRBV5-1
size: NA
D: NA
DNA: TGCGCCAGCAGCTGGGGGGGGCGCCAGGACACCGGGGAGCTGTTTTTT
CDR3: CASSWGGRQDTGELFF

J: TRBJ1-2
length: 15
V: TRBV4-1
size: NA
D: NA
DNA: TGCGCCAGCAGCCGAGTAGCTCTATCTAACTATGGCTACACCTTC
CDR3: CASSRVALSNYGYTF

J: TRBJ2-7
length: 14
V: TRBV6-1
size: NA
D: NA
DNA: TGTGCCAGCAGTAATTTTCGGGGGTCCTACGAGCAGTACTTC
CDR3: CASSNFRGSYEQYF

J: TRBJ1-5
length: 15
V: TRBV7-9
size: once
D: TRBD1
DNA: TGTGCCAGCAGCTGGGGACAGTATAGCAATCAGCCCCAGCATTTT
CDR3: CASSWGQYSNQPQHF

J: TRBJ1-2
length: 16
V: TRBV7-9
size: NA
D: NA
DNA: TGTGCCAGCAGCTCGGCGCCACAGGTGATGGGCTATGGCTACACCTTC
CDR3: CASSSAPQVMGYGYTF

J: TRBJ2-7
length: 15
V: TRBV7-6
size: NA
D: NA
DNA: TGTGCCAGCAGCACCCGGGGGTACCTGCCCTACGAGCAGTACTTC
CDR3: CASSTRGYLPYEQYF

J: TRBJ1-2
length: 12
V: TRBV11-2
size: NA
D: NA
DNA: TGTGCCAGCAGCTTATCAGGGGATGGCTACACCTTC
CDR3: CASSLSGDGYTF

J: TRBJ1-2
length: 18
V: TRBV7-2
size: few
D: TRBD1
DNA: TGTGCCAGCAGCTTACGCTTTTTAGGGGGCGCGCGGTACTATGGCTACACCTTC
CDR3: CASSLRFLGGARYYGYTF

J: TRBJ2-1
length: 13
V: TRBV7-2
size: NA
D: NA
DNA: TGTGCCAGCAGTTCGCAGGGTTTGGAGGAGCAGTTCTTC
CDR3: CASSSQGLEEQFF

J: TRBJ2-7
length: 14
V: TRBV5-1
size: few
D: NA
DNA: TGCGCCAGCAGCTTGCCCCGACACCCCTACGAGCAGTACTTC
CDR3: CASSLPRHPYEQYF

J: TRBJ1-5
length: 12
V: TRBV10-3
size: few
D: NA
DNA: TGTGCCATCAGTGAGCCAAATCAGCCCCAGCATTTT
CDR3: CAISEPNQPQHF

J: TRBJ2-3
length: 14
V: TRBV7-3
size: once
D: NA
DNA: TGTGCCAGCAGCTTTCGGTACCTCACAGATACGCAGTATTTT
CDR3: CASSFRYLTDTQYF

J: TRBJ1-2
length: 16
V: TRBV4-1
size: NA
D: NA
DNA: TGCGCCAGCACCCCGGACTCCAGAGGGAAAGGCTATGGCTACACCTTC
CDR3: CASTPDSRGKGYGYTF